This TCR beta chain was identified in a study of OX40 agonist ivuxolimab in advanced cancers. About the study: Aged roughly 23 to 79 with a mean of approximately 57 years, they were roughly 83% male.

Assay: immunoSEQ multiplex PCR; the TCRdb copy retains only in-frame clones and omits some. Here the sample spans fewer than 35,000 clones, just under 90% being singletons. If patients had autoimmune disease history or systemic immunosuppression, they were excluded. Trimming removed 3 bases at V and 8 bases at J, with 19 bases between. From germline, CDR1 is GTSNPN and CDR2 SVGIG (reference sequence). The CDR3 has 14 residues. This clone was counted once. Source: CD4+ or CD8+ T cells sorted from blood, taken in a trial of the OX40 agonist ivuxolimab. This TCR came from an adult with an advanced solid tumor such as melanoma, head and neck, liver or kidney cancer. V and J are TRBV30 and TRBJ1-1; TRBD1 might be the D (5 bases). CDR3 loop: CAWRHGTAGREAFF. The CDR3 nucleotides are TGTGCCTGGAGACATGGGACGGCCGGTAGAGAAGCTTTCTTT.